The 29 T cell receptor beta chains in this list originate from one sample, sequenced in a study of cytomegalovirus exposure and HLA in healthy donors. The PCR employed 60 Vbeta primers together with 13 Jbeta primers. The data were produced by immunoSEQ multiplex PCR, yet TCRdb's version contains in-frame clones alone and is incomplete. The sample contains 170,000 or so clones, more than 60% of which appear only once. The sequenced material came from PBMCs. These TCRs come from a woman in her twenties or thirties in good health and CMV-seropositive.

This clone occurred once. The chain links TRBV5-4 to TRBJ2-3; D is unclear. Trimming shortened V by 4 bases and J by 6 bases, and 9 bases separated the two germline ends. CDR1 is SGHNT and CDR2 is YYREEE in the germline V gene (reference sequence). The CDR3 consists of 12 residues. DNA of the CDR3: TGTGCCAGCAGCCGGTTTTCTGATACGCAGTATTTT. It codes for CASSRFSDTQYF.

The chain employs TRBV5-1 and TRBJ2-5, with TRBD1 identical over 8 bases. Per the germline V gene, CDR1 is SGHRS and CDR2 is YFSETQ. V shed 3 bases, J shed 6 bases, and the junction held 10 bases outside the gene matches. The CDR3 is 15 residues long. CDR3 sequence reads: CASSSHGQGVKTQYF. In nucleotides, the CDR3 is TGCGCCAGCAGCTCGCACGGACAGGGTGTTAAGACCCAGTACTTC. The full variable domain, in which reference TRBV5-1 and TRBJ2-5 provide the parts outside the CDR3, is KAGVTQTPRYLIKTRGQQVTLSCSPISGHRSVSWYQQTPGQGLQFLFEYFSETQRNKGNFPGRFSGRQFSNSRSEMNVSTLELGDSALYLCASSSHGQGVKTQYFGPGTRLLVL.

This chain links TRBV27 with TRBJ2-7; D gene unclear. In germline, CDR1 is MNHEY, CDR2 SMNVEV (reference sequence). The CDR3 consists of 14 residues. The V end lost 5 bases, the J end lost 6 bases, and 17 bases lay between the germline ends. The CDR3 coding sequence is TGTGCCAGCAGTCCTATCCCTCCCGTTAGCGAGCAGTACTTC. Its translation: CASSPIPPVSEQYF.

This clone is a singleton in its sample. The gene calls are TRBV28 and TRBJ2-1; no firm D call. CDR1 is MDHEN, CDR2 SYDVKM, per germline. V lost 3 bases to trimming and J lost 2 bases, with 5 bases between them. This CDR3 region has 13 residues. CDR3 loop: CASSLYTYNEQFF. The CDR3 nucleotides are TGTGCCAGCAGTTTGTATACCTACAATGAGCAGTTCTTC.

This clone was counted a few times. CDR3 coding DNA: TGTGCCAGCAGTGGACGGACAGGGGGCGACGAGCAGTACTTC. Translating gives CASSGRTGGDEQYF. This chain links TRBV6-1 with TRBJ2-7; 11 bases fit TRBD1. This CDR3 has 14 residues. The germline V gene encodes CDR1 MNHNS and CDR2 SASEGT. The V segment lost 4 bases and the J segment 5 bases; nucleotides outside the gene matches: 4.

The V gene is TRBV2, the J gene TRBJ2-7; 12 nucleotides align to TRBD2. The CDR3 totals 13 residues. V lost 6 bases and J lost 9; bases outside the gene matches: 6. Germline-derived CDR1 and CDR2 are SNHLY and FYNNEI. The chain's CDR3 is CASSRTSGIGQYF. DNA of the CDR3: TGTGCCAGCAGCCGGACTAGCGGGATAGGGCAGTACTTC.

The chain combines TRBV11-3 with TRBJ2-3, with TRBD2 matching 9 bases. Trimming at V came to 5 bases and at J to 11 bases, leaving 11 bases not matched to a gene. Looked up from germline, CDR1 is SGHNT and CDR2 is YENEEA. The CDR3 sequence is 14 residues long. In DNA form, the CDR3 reads TGTGCCAGCAGCCCGGGGACTAGCCGAAACCTGCAGTATTTT. Protein: CASSPGTSRNLQYF.

This clone showed up just once. The rearrangement links TRBV11-2 to TRBJ1-2; 7 bases align to TRBD1. CDR1 and CDR2 (germline): SGHAT, FQNNGV. V shed 0 bases, J shed 3 bases, and the junction held 4 bases outside the gene matches. The CDR3 extends over 15 amino acids. The CDR3 reads CASSLDMTGYYGYTF. The CDR3 DNA reads TGTGCCAGCAGCTTAGACATGACAGGGTACTATGGCTACACCTTC.

CDR3 region: CASSITASEVGIQYF. CDR3 nucleotide sequence: TGCGCCAGCAGCATCACGGCTAGCGAGGTGGGCATTCAGTACTTC. This chain links TRBV5-1 with TRBJ2-4, with D perhaps matching TRBD2 (6 bases). V gave up 4 bases and J gave up 9 bases, with 20 bases separating them. Germline lookup yields CDR1 SGHRS and CDR2 YFSETQ. This CDR3 spans 15 amino acids. Combining the CDR3 with reference TRBV5-1 and TRBJ2-4 gives the whole variable domain KAGVTQTPRYLIKTRGQQVTLSCSPISGHRSVSWYQQTPGQGLQFLFEYFSETQRNKGNFPGRFSGRQFSNSRSEMNVSTLELGDSALYLCASSITASEVGIQYFGAGTRLSVL.

This sequence joins TRBV12-5 and TRBJ1-5; no definite D call. From germline, CDR1 is LGHNT and CDR2 FRNRAP. This CDR3 is built from 14 residues. The V gene lost 1 base and the J gene lost 7 bases, with 11 bases spanning the gap. Here the CDR3 reads CASGLALLRQPQHF. In nucleotides, the CDR3 is TGTGCTAGTGGTTTGGCCCTACTTCGGCAGCCCCAGCATTTT. Full variable domain (remainder filled in from reference TRBV12-5 and TRBJ1-5): DARVTQTPRHKVTEMGQEVTMRCQPILGHNTVFWYRQTMMQGLELLAYFRNRAPLDDSGMPKDRFSAEMPDATLATLKIQPSEPRDSAVYFCASGLALLRQPQHFGDGTRLSIL.

CDR3 amino acids: CAWIWTGWIGGTGELFF. CDR3 in DNA: TGTGCCTGGATATGGACAGGGTGGATTGGTGGAACCGGGGAGCTGTTTTTT. V is TRBV30 and J is TRBJ2-2; 8 nucleotides agree with TRBD1. The length of the CDR3 is 17 residues. After removal of 4 bases from V and 5 bases from J, the junction contained 15 bases not matched to a gene. The V gene's germline CDR1 is GTSNPN and CDR2 SVGIG (reference sequence).

The chain combines TRBV30 with TRBJ2-7; 7 positions agree with TRBD1. Germline lookup yields CDR1 GTSNPN and CDR2 SVGIG (reference sequence). With V trimmed by 2 bases and J by 1 base, 5 bases remained unmatched. The CDR3 has 14 residues. For the CDR3, the DNA is TGTGCCTGGAGTACAGGGGTATGGTCCTACGAGCAGTACTTC. It translates to CAWSTGVWSYEQYF.

This clone was observed once. V is TRBV7-2 and J is TRBJ2-3; no clear D. CDR1 and CDR2 (germline): SGHTA, FQGNSA. The CDR3 is 15 residues long. The V gene lost 5 bases and the J gene lost 0 bases, with 12 bases spanning the gap. In nucleotides, the CDR3 is TGTGCCAGCAGCCCGCTGGCTTCTAGCACAGATACGCAGTATTTT. Protein product: CASSPLASSTDTQYF.

This sequence joins TRBV4-2 and TRBJ1-1; no clear D gene. The CDR3 contains 15 residues. Germline assignment: CDR1 LGHNA and CDR2 YNFKEQ. V lost 0 bases and J 4 bases, leaving 12 bases between the germline ends. The CDR3 spells CASSQDLRETTEAFF. CDR3 bases: TGTGCCAGCAGCCAAGATCTGAGGGAAACCACTGAAGCTTTCTTT.

This clone turned up a few times. This chain joins TRBV14 and TRBJ2-1, with 13 positions matching TRBD2. The CDR3 is 17 amino acids. CDR1 is SGHDN, CDR2 FVKESK, per germline. V was clipped by 2 bases and J by 4 bases; unmatched bases: 5. The CDR3 loop reads CASSQIPGLAGYNEQFF. The CDR3 DNA reads TGTGCCAGCAGCCAAATCCCGGGACTAGCGGGATACAATGAGCAGTTCTTC.

This sequence joins TRBV30 and TRBJ1-2, with D hard to call. CDR1 is GTSNPN, CDR2 SVGIG, per germline (reference sequence). V gave up 2 bases and J gave up 5 bases, with 9 bases separating them. There are 12 residues in the CDR3. CDR3 sequence reads: CAWSLGSYGYTF. As DNA, the CDR3 is TGTGCCTGGAGTCTAGGTAGTTATGGCTACACCTTC.

This clone was counted between two and nine times. This rearrangement joins TRBV4-2 to TRBJ2-3; perhaps TRBD2 as D (6 bases). Germline V gives CDR1 LGHNA, CDR2 YNFKEQ. V was shortened by 0 bases and J by 1 base, with 23 bases between the two germline ends. The CDR3 is 20 residues long. CDR3 residues: CASSQDSGSGNAGGTDTQYF. The DNA of the CDR3 is TGTGCCAGCAGCCAAGATTCCGGTAGCGGCAACGCGGGCGGCACAGATACGCAGTATTTT.

Remarks on this clone: One end of the junction does not line up with germline, which may come from a read error. The chain combines TRBV28 with TRBJ1-1, with D unresolved. Germline loops: CDR1 MDHEN, CDR2 SYDVKM. CDR3 size: 11 residues. CDR3 nucleotide sequence: TGTGCCAGCACCCTTAAGGGAGGGATCCGTTTT. The encoded protein is CASTLKGGIRF.

V gene TRBV18 combines with J gene TRBJ2-5; 9 bases map to TRBD1. The end of the DNA fits TRBJ2-7 better, so the J call may be wrong. CDR1 is KGHSH, CDR2 LQKENI, per germline. This CDR3 is built from 15 residues. The CDR3 protein is CASSPPGQGPHEQYF. The CDR3 nucleotides are TGTGCCAGCTCACCCCCGGGACAGGGCCCCCACGAGCAGTACTTC.

The chain uses TRBV18 and TRBJ1-2, with 9 nucleotides matching TRBD1. Germline CDR1 is KGHSH and CDR2 is LQKENI. V shed 4 bases, J shed 4 bases, and the junction held 13 bases outside the gene matches. CDR3 size: 17 residues. Here the CDR3 reads CASSLRDRESLPYGYTF. CDR3 DNA: TGTGCCAGCTCACTCCGGGACAGGGAATCTCTTCCCTATGGCTACACCTTC.

This chain connects TRBV4-3 to TRBJ2-7; possibly TRBD1 for D (7 bases). V gave up 1 base and J gave up 3 bases, with 13 bases separating them. The CDR3 is 15 residues long. The germline CDR1 and CDR2 sequences are LGHNA and YSLEER. The DNA of the CDR3 is TGCGCCAGCAGCCAAGGGCAGGGGGGATACTACGAGCAGTACTTC. Protein sequence: CASSQGQGGYYEQYF.

The chain uses TRBV25-1 and TRBJ1-2; 9 nucleotides agree with TRBD1. V lost 6 bases, J lost 4 bases, and 6 bases stayed unmatched. CDR1 and CDR2 (germline): MGHDK, SYGVNS. The CDR3 is made up of 14 amino acids. The CDR3 region is CASRLGQGGYGYTF. The CDR3 nucleotides read TGTGCCAGCAGATTGGGACAGGGTGGCTATGGCTACACCTTC.

The DNA for the CDR3 is TGTGCCAGCTGGGGCCCGGGCTCCGGGCGGCCCCAGCATTTT. It encodes CASWGPGSGRPQHF. The V call is TRBV28, the J call TRBJ1-5; the D gene is possibly TRBD1 (5 bases). The CDR3 runs 14 residues. The germline V gene encodes CDR1 MDHEN and CDR2 SYDVKM. The V end was cut by 8 bases, the J end by 9 bases, with 20 bases between.

This clone has just a few counts. The chain carries TRBV5-1 and TRBJ2-2; TRBD2 agrees at 10 bases. The trim removed 4 bases at V and 1 base at J, leaving 7 bases unmatched. Germline V gene sequence: CDR1 SGHRS, CDR2 YFSETQ. This CDR3 is built from 17 residues. The CDR3 loop reads CASSPWTSGQNTGELFF. Here the CDR3 DNA reads TGCGCCAGCAGCCCTTGGACTAGCGGACAGAACACCGGGGAGCTGTTTTTT.

This chain joins TRBV6-1 and TRBJ1-4; possible D gene TRBD1, 6 bases. Trimming took off 5 bases at V and 7 bases at J, with 17 bases between the two ends. The CDR3 contains 15 residues. The germline CDR1 and CDR2 sequences are MNHNS and SASEGT. This CDR3 is CASSLTGSVSEKLFF. The CDR3 DNA is TGTGCCAGCAGTCTCACAGGGTCTGTAAGTGAAAAACTGTTTTTT.

This clone has just a few counts. The V call is TRBV27, the J call TRBJ1-5, with 9 positions matching TRBD1. Germline V lookup: CDR1 MNHEY, CDR2 SMNVEV (reference sequence). V lost 6 bases to trimming and J lost 8 bases; unmatched junction nucleotides: 14. This CDR3 has 16 residues. The CDR3 DNA sequence: TGTGCCAGCAGCCTGCGACTAACAGGGGGCTGGGAGCCCCAGCATTTT. Translating it yields CASSLRLTGGWEPQHF.

This chain joins TRBV2 and TRBJ1-1, with D maybe TRBD1 (5 bases). The germline CDR1 and CDR2 sequences are SNHLY and FYNNEI. V lost 2 bases, J lost 10 bases, and 17 bases lay in between. The CDR3 has 14 amino acids. As DNA, the CDR3 is TGTGCCAGCAGTGAATCGGGGGGAGGCCGCTCAGCTTTCTTT. Protein product: CASSESGGGRSAFF.

This clone appeared once. The chain combines TRBV14 with TRBJ1-1; no firm D call. From germline, CDR1 is SGHDN and CDR2 FVKESK. The CDR3 is 13 amino acids. Trimming pared 4 bases from V and 2 bases from J, leaving 8 bases between. CDR3 coding DNA: TGTGCCAGCAGCCGTACAGCCAACACTGAAGCTTTCTTT. Translating it yields CASSRTANTEAFF.

This clone was counted only a few times. The CDR3 sequence is CSARYYNEQFF. CDR3 in DNA: TGCAGTGCTAGGTACTACAATGAGCAGTTCTTC. The rearrangement uses TRBV20-1 and TRBJ2-1; D is ambiguous. The V end lost 3 bases, the J end lost 3 bases, and 3 bases lay between the germline ends. The CDR3 extends over 11 amino acids. The germline gives CDR1 DFQATT, CDR2 SNEGSKA (reference sequence).